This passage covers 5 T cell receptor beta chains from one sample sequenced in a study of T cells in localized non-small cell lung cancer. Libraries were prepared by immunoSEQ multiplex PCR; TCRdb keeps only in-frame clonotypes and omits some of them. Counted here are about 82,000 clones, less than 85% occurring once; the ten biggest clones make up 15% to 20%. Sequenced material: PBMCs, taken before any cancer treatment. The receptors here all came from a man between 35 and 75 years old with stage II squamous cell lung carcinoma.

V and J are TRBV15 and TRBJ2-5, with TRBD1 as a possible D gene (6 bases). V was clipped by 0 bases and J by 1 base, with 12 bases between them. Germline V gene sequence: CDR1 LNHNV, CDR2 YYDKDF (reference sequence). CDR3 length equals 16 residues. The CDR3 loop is CATSRDQGRGQETQYF. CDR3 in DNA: TGTGCCACCAGCAGAGATCAAGGCAGGGGCCAAGAGACCCAGTACTTC.

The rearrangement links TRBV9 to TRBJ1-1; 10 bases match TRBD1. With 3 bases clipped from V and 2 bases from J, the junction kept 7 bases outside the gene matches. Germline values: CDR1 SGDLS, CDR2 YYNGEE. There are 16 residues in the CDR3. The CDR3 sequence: CASSDPGQGSNTEAFF. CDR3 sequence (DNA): TGTGCCAGCAGCGATCCGGGACAGGGGTCAAACACTGAAGCTTTCTTT.

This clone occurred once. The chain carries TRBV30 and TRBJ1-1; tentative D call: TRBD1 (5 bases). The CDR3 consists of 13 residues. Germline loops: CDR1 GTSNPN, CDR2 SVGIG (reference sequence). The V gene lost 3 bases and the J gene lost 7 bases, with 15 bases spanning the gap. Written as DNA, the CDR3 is TGTGCCTGGAGAAGAGGGGAAGGACTTGAAGCTTTCTTT. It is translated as CAWRRGEGLEAFF.

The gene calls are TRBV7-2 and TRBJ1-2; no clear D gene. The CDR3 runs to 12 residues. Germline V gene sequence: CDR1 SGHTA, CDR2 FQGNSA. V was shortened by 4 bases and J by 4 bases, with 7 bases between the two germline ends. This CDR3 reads CASSSDRYGYTF. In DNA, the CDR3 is TGTGCCAGCAGCTCAGACCGCTATGGCTACACCTTC.

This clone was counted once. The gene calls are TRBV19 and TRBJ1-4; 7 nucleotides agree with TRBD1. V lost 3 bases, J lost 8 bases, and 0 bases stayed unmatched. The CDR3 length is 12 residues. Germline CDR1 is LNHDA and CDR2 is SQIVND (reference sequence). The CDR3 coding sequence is TGTGCCAGTAGTATCAGGGGGGAAAAACTGTTTTTT. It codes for CASSIRGEKLFF.